The 21 T cell receptor beta chains below come from one sample, sequenced in a study of blood T cell repertoires in COVID-19. Some clones are missing from TCRdb's copy, which holds only in-frame ones; the method was immunoSEQ multiplex PCR. This sample yields around 470,000 clones, of which about 91% are seen a single time; roughly 0.84% belongs to the top ten. The sequenced sample was peripheral blood. Receptor source: a man between 18 and 29 years old with COVID-19, enrolled during active disease.

This clone has more than one count but fewer than ten. The V call is TRBV6-6, the J call TRBJ2-1; D perhaps matches TRBD2 (5 bases). Trimming took off 7 bases at V and 4 bases at J, with 8 bases between the two ends. The germline V gene has CDR1 MNHNY and CDR2 SVGAGI (reference sequence). CDR3 length equals 12 residues. The CDR3, as DNA: TGTGCCAGCAAGGACTCTTACAATGAGCAGTTCTTC. Translation gives CASKDSYNEQFF.

V and J are TRBV10-2 and TRBJ2-7; D is ambiguous. Germline V gene data show CDR1 as WSHSY and CDR2 as SAAADI. The CDR3 length is 12 residues. V was shortened by 2 bases and J by 3 bases, with 5 bases between the two germline ends. The CDR3 DNA reads TGCGCCAGCAGTGAGGAACACTACGAGCAGTACTTC. Translated, it gives CASSEEHYEQYF.

The V gene is TRBV6-5, the J gene TRBJ1-2; 7 bases map to TRBD1. V was pared by 2 bases and J by 13 bases, with 13 bases of the junction left unmatched. Germline V gives CDR1 MNHEY, CDR2 SVGAGI. The CDR3 contains 14 residues. The CDR3 loop reads CASSYTDRSDRATF. The CDR3 coding sequence is TGTGCCAGCAGTTACACGGACAGGTCGGATCGGGCCACCTTC.

This sequence joins TRBV25-1 and TRBJ1-1, with 9 bases identical to TRBD1. With V trimmed by 6 bases and J by 4 bases, 6 bases remained unmatched. Germline CDR1 reads MGHDK; CDR2 reads SYGVNS. This CDR3 comprises 14 residues. The chain's CDR3 is CASSTGQGRTEAFF. The CDR3 nucleotides read TGTGCCAGCAGCACAGGACAGGGGCGCACTGAAGCTTTCTTT.

This sequence joins TRBV27 and TRBJ1-6; TRBD1 aligns across 11 bases. The CDR3 runs to 17 residues. V trimming: 0 bases; J trimming: 6 bases; junction bases outside the gene matches: 4. In germline, CDR1 is MNHEY, CDR2 SMNVEV (reference sequence). DNA for the CDR3: TGTGCCAGCAGTTTATCCTGGACAGGGGGCGGTAATTCACCCCTCCACTTT. It encodes CASSLSWTGGGNSPLHF.

The V call is TRBV18, the J call TRBJ1-6; tentative D call: TRBD1 (5 bases). The CDR3 totals 15 residues. Looked up from germline, CDR1 is KGHSH and CDR2 is LQKENI. Trimming cost V 2 bases and J 10 bases, with 15 bases left between them. The CDR3 reads CASSPSGGALSPLHF. The CDR3 bases are TGTGCCAGCTCACCATCGGGGGGTGCATTGTCACCCCTCCACTTT.

The chain is built from TRBV6-5 and TRBJ2-7, with D possibly being TRBD1 (6 bases). CDR1 is MNHEY and CDR2 is SVGAGI in the germline V gene. V lost 8 bases, J lost 6 bases, and 17 bases lay in between. This CDR3 comprises 13 residues. The chain's CDR3 is CASGSGVSGEQYF. The CDR3 DNA reads as TGTGCCAGCGGCTCAGGGGTATCGGGCGAGCAGTACTTC.

V and J are TRBV29-1 and TRBJ2-5; weak D call: TRBD2 (6 bases). CDR3 length: 14 residues. Between the trimmed V and J ends, which lost 5 bases and 0 bases, there was a span of 13 bases. Germline-derived CDR1 and CDR2 are SQVTM and ANQGSEA. This CDR3 reads CSVREPTYQETQYF. The DNA of the CDR3 is TGCAGCGTTCGGGAGCCGACGTACCAAGAGACCCAGTACTTC.

The rearrangement links TRBV10-2 to TRBJ2-1, with 9 bases that match TRBD2. V lost 3 bases to trimming and J lost 3 bases; unmatched junction nucleotides: 9. The CDR3 runs 17 residues. Germline CDR1 reads WSHSY; CDR2 reads SAAADI. The CDR3 DNA reads as TGCGCCAGCAGTGACCCGTCAGCGGGAGGTTTCTACAATGAGCAGTTCTTC. Its translation: CASSDPSAGGFYNEQFF.

The rearrangement links TRBV5-1 to TRBJ1-1; possibly TRBD1 for D (6 bases). In germline, CDR1 is SGHRS, CDR2 YFSETQ. Trimming stripped 4 bases from V and 3 bases from J, with 10 bases between. The CDR3 totals 13 residues. The CDR3, as DNA: TGCGCCAGCAGCATTGGACAGTACACTGAAGCTTTCTTT. It specifies CASSIGQYTEAFF.

This chain joins TRBV6-6 and TRBJ2-7; D unclear. V shed 2 bases and J shed 3 bases, with 8 bases lying between them. The CDR3 contains 13 residues. Germline CDR1 is MNHNY and CDR2 is SVGAGI (reference sequence). In DNA, the CDR3 is TGTGCCAGCAGTTACGGGCAGAACTACGAGCAGTACTTC. This sequence encodes CASSYGQNYEQYF.

This chain uses TRBV5-1 with TRBJ2-5; TRBD2 might be the D (5 bases). Trimming stripped 8 bases from V and 0 bases from J, with 20 bases between. Germline CDR1 SGHRS, CDR2 YFSETQ. This CDR3 has 16 amino acids. The DNA for the CDR3 is TGCGCCAGTCTAAATGCAGTGCGGGTAAACCAAGAGACCCAGTACTTC. Its translation: CASLNAVRVNQETQYF.

This chain joins TRBV4-1 and TRBJ1-5; TRBD1 might be the D (5 bases). Germline CDR1 MGHRA, CDR2 YSYEKL. The CDR3 loop spans 14 amino acids. The V end lost 4 bases, the J end lost 5 bases, and 12 bases lay between the germline ends. Here the CDR3 DNA reads TGCGCCAGCAGCCCCTATGGGGCGGATCAGCCCCAGCATTTT. Translated: CASSPYGADQPQHF.

The J gene is TRBJ2-1, the V gene TRBV6-4, with D tentatively TRBD2 (6 bases). The V end lost 8 bases, the J end lost 6 bases, and 17 bases lay between the germline ends. The germline V gene has CDR1 MRHNA and CDR2 SNTAGT. The CDR3 runs to 14 residues. The DNA of the CDR3 is TGTGCCAGCGCAGGACTACCCGACTTCAATGAGCAGTTCTTC. This gives the protein CASAGLPDFNEQFF.

The chain's CDR3 is CASSFGGGFTDTQYF. The CDR3 coding sequence is TGTGCCAGCAGCTTCGGCGGGGGGTTCACAGATACGCAGTATTTT. The genes are TRBV7-6 and TRBJ2-3, with 8 bases aligning to TRBD2. J was trimmed by 2 bases and V by 3 bases; bases with no gene match: 4. CDR1 is SGHVS, CDR2 FNYEAQ, per germline. The CDR3 has 15 residues.

Only a few counts were recorded for this clone. The J gene is TRBJ1-6, the V gene TRBV7-8, with D unclear. The CDR3 contains 13 residues. The V end was cut by 1 base, the J end by 7 bases, with 5 bases between. Germline CDR1 is SGHVS and CDR2 is FQNEAQ. Here the CDR3 reads CASSLGPNSPLHF. The CDR3 coding sequence is TGTGCCAGCAGCTTAGGTCCGAATTCACCCCTCCACTTT.

This chain connects TRBV29-1 to TRBJ2-7, with TRBD2 identical over 8 bases. The CDR3 consists of 13 residues. Germline V gene lookup returns CDR1 SQVTM and CDR2 ANQGSEA. V was clipped by 4 bases and J by 4 bases; unmatched bases: 6. CDR3 DNA: TGCAGCGTTGCCGGGAGGGCCGCATACGAGCAGTACTTC. It yields the protein CSVAGRAAYEQYF.

V gene TRBV6-1 combines with J gene TRBJ1-2, with TRBD1 matching over 8 bases. CDR1 and CDR2 from the germline V gene are MNHNS and SASEGT. This CDR3 is built from 15 residues. J gave up 4 bases and V 1 base, and 5 bases lay outside the gene matches. The CDR3 coding sequence is TGTGCCAGCAGTGAAGGGGCAGGGGGCTTCTATGGCTACACCTTC. As protein: CASSEGAGGFYGYTF.

This clone has just one count. The rearrangement links TRBV5-5 to TRBJ1-5; D call uncertain. V was trimmed by 0 bases and J by 1 base, leaving 8 bases between them. This CDR3 has 15 amino acids. From germline, CDR1 is SGHKS and CDR2 YYEKEE (reference sequence). The CDR3 region is CASSLGAGSNQPQHF. The CDR3 DNA sequence: TGTGCCAGCAGCTTGGGGGCGGGCAGCAATCAGCCCCAGCATTTT.

The chain recombines TRBV28 with TRBJ2-5, with TRBD1 matching over 9 bases. Germline-derived CDR1 and CDR2 are MDHEN and SYDVKM. Trimming at V came to 4 bases and at J to 3 bases, leaving 6 bases not matched to a gene. This CDR3 has 15 amino acids. The DNA for the CDR3 is TGTGCCAGCAGTTCCACAGGGGGCGGAGAAGAGACCCAGTACTTC. The encoded protein is CASSSTGGGEETQYF.

V is TRBV10-3 and J is TRBJ2-3, with 7 bases that match TRBD1. This CDR3 has 13 amino acids. Germline CDR1 reads ENHRY; CDR2 reads SYGVKD. The V segment lost 7 bases and the J segment 3 bases; nucleotides outside the gene matches: 4. The CDR3 nucleotides are TGTGCCATCACTCAGACAGGGACAGATACGCAGTATTTT. Encoded protein: CAITQTGTDTQYF.